This paragraph covers one TCR beta chain sequence. What it recognizes is unknown. The data derive from a study of shared clonotypes between healthy human individuals. Study summary: The study drew on a couple of women and a few men aged 18 to 49 as donors. The study, taken as a whole, reports: Four donors shared 4.5% to 6.5% of their naive CD4 clonotypes.

The data were produced by immunoSEQ multiplex PCR, yet TCRdb's version contains in-frame clones alone and is incomplete. The profile shows about 800,000 clones, 96% of them singletons. Terminally differentiated effector memory CD45RA+ cells were excluded from the naive CD8 cells, which were CD45RO-negative and positively selected for CCR7. This CDR3 region has 14 residues. Deletions cut 3 bases from V and 0 bases from J, with 9 bases between. CDR1 is MNHEY, CDR2 SMNVEV, per germline (reference sequence). This TCR came from a man aged 25-45 years in good health. The rearrangement links TRBV27 to TRBJ2-7, with a tentative D call TRBD1 (6 bases). The sequencing input was naive CD8+ T cells sorted from blood. CDR3 sequence (DNA): TGTGCCAGCAGTTTGGGGGACAACTCCTACGAGCAGTACTTC. This translates into CASSLGDNSYEQYF.